One and the same sample provided the 10 T cell receptor beta chains below, sequenced in a study of T-cell reconstitution after alpha-beta-depleted transplantation in children. The study's findings and limits: Fresh T-cell production supplied most of the T-cell counts and diversity seen one year after transplant.

Unique molecular identifiers were used in preparing the TCRbeta library. Using its own MiXCR run on the PCR reads, TCRdb lists one record per CDR3 protein. This table has around 300,000 distinct CDR3 sequences, roughly 7.8% appearing once. No cognate antigen is known for these TCRs. The sequencing here drew on peripheral blood, taken 360 days after TCRalphabeta/CD19-depleted stem cell transplant. These receptors originate from a female patient younger than 10 who had a stem cell transplant for Fanconi anemia, so the T cells may come from the graft donor.

This clonotype has only a few counts. The chain uses TRBV4-1 and TRBJ2-7; possibly TRBD2 for D (6 bases). Germline V gene sequence: CDR1 MGHRA, CDR2 YSYEKL. This CDR3 comprises 16 residues. Trimming took off 3 bases at V and 2 bases at J, with 17 bases between the two ends. CDR3 sequence reads: CASSHPSGEVAYEQYF. The CDR3 DNA follows: TGCGCCAGCAGCCATCCATCGGGGGAGGTGGCCTACGAGCAGTACTTC.

The CDR3 loop reads CASRDLAGGPDTQYF. The CDR3 coding sequence is TGTGCCAGCAGAGACCTAGCGGGGGGTCCAGATACGCAGTATTTT. The chain carries TRBV3-1 and TRBJ2-3; 11 positions match TRBD2. Germline V gene data show CDR1 as LGHDT and CDR2 as YNNKEL (reference sequence). The V segment lost 6 bases and the J segment 4 bases; nucleotides outside the gene matches: 6. CDR3 length: 15 residues.

This chain joins TRBV4-3 and TRBJ1-1; D is undetermined. The V and J ends lost 0 bases and 8 bases respectively, with 10 bases between them. Germline V gives CDR1 LGHNA, CDR2 YSLEER. This CDR3 is 13 amino acids long. DNA of the CDR3: TGCGCCAGCAGCCAAGAAACCGCCAGGGAAGCTTTCTTT. Its translation is CASSQETAREAFF.

This clonotype appeared a single time. The chain uses TRBV4-3 and TRBJ2-5, with D possibly TRBD2 on 6 matching bases. Germline V lookup: CDR1 LGHNA, CDR2 YSLEER. V was pared by 1 base and J by 5 bases, with 14 bases between. The CDR3 is 15 amino acids. CDR3 residues: CASSQAGQEGETQYF. Here the CDR3 DNA reads TGCGCCAGCAGCCAAGCGGGGCAGGAGGGGGAGACCCAGTACTTC.

This clonotype has at least ten counts. V usage is TRBV6-2 or TRBV6-3 and J usage is TRBJ1-1; D is possibly TRBD1 (5 bases). V lost 4 bases and J 3 bases, leaving 15 bases between the germline ends. CDR1 MNHEY and CDR2 SVGEGT come from the germline V gene. The CDR3 length is 15 residues. For the CDR3, the DNA is TGTGCCAGCAGTTCCCCCTCCGCCAGGGACACTGAAGCTTTCTTT. As protein: CASSSPSARDTEAFF.

The chain employs TRBV28 and TRBJ2-7; D not resolved. Per the germline V gene, CDR1 is MDHEN and CDR2 is SYDVKM. The CDR3 has 14 residues. Trimming stripped 3 bases from V and 6 bases from J, with 15 bases between. The CDR3 loop is CASSLVTGLSEQYF. Here the CDR3 DNA reads TGTGCCAGCAGTTTGGTTACCGGCCTTAGCGAGCAGTACTTC. The full variable domain, its missing parts supplied by reference TRBV28 and TRBJ2-7, is DVKVTQSSRYLVKRTGEKVFLECVQDMDHENMFWYRQDPGLGLRLIYFSYDVKMKEKGDIPEGYSVSREKKERFSLILESASTNQTSMYLCASSLVTGLSEQYFGPGTRLTVT.

This clonotype was observed at least ten times. The CDR3 protein is CASSPASREQFF. CDR3 in DNA: TGTGCCAGCAGCCCCGCTTCGAGAGAGCAGTTCTTC. This chain joins TRBV7-9 and TRBJ2-1; D ambiguous. The CDR3 length is 12 residues. Germline V gene lookup returns CDR1 SEHNR and CDR2 FQNEAQ (reference sequence). Trimming shortened V by 5 bases and J by 10 bases, and 12 bases separated the two germline ends.

This clonotype has ten or more counts. CDR3 bases: TGCGCCAGCAGGGGACTAGCGGGAGAAGAGACCCAGTACTTC. This gives the protein CASRGLAGEETQYF. The genes are TRBV5-1 and TRBJ2-5; 14 positions match TRBD2. The CDR3 is 14 amino acids. The V and J ends lost 5 bases and 3 bases, in that order; junction bases with no gene match: 0. Germline V gives CDR1 SGHRS, CDR2 YFSETQ.

This clonotype was seen at least ten times. This chain links TRBV20-1 with TRBJ2-7; D not certain. The CDR3 length is 13 residues. Trimming stripped 4 bases from V and 4 bases from J, with 14 bases between. Germline-derived CDR1 and CDR2 are DFQATT and SNEGSKA (reference sequence). The CDR3 region is CSAIGALGYEQYF. CDR3 DNA sequence: TGCAGTGCTATTGGAGCCTTGGGGTACGAGCAGTACTTC.

There are many counts of this clonotype. The V gene is TRBV10-3, the J gene TRBJ2-1, with 7 bases matching TRBD2. The germline CDR1 and CDR2 sequences are ENHRY and SYGVKD. The CDR3 is 18 residues long. The trim removed 0 bases at V and 0 bases at J, leaving 8 bases unmatched. This chain's CDR3 is CAISESGLAVSSYNEQFF. The CDR3 nucleotides read TGTGCCATCAGTGAGTCAGGCCTAGCGGTAAGCTCCTACAATGAGCAGTTCTTC.